The 21 T cell receptor beta chains below all came from one sample that was sequenced in a study of response to subunit inactivated influenza vaccine (dated by TCRdb to the late 2010s). Receptors were amplified or captured by RT-PCR. Instrument on record: Illumina HiSeq 2500. Using fastp trimming at Q25 and MiXCR clonotype assembly, TCRdb reanalyzed the public sequencing data and kept in-frame beta chains. Rows matching on CDR3 protein sequence are summarized as one entry with the most common DNA and genes. The sample records a few hundred thousand distinct CDR3 sequences, approximately 12% of which are singletons. The ten largest account for 7.8% of the sample. The sample in question was non-naive T cells sorted from PBMCs, obtained about 14 days before vaccination. Taken with the paper, the label for cell subset or site translates to: memory T cell fraction. These receptors were obtained from a man aged 45-60 years who received an inactivated influenza vaccine. Donor details come from another sample of the same person, matched by shared clones.

This clonotype has at least ten counts. This chain links TRBV5-6 with TRBJ2-7; D not certain. Per germline, CDR1 SGHDT and CDR2 YYEEEE. The CDR3 runs 15 residues. V lost 2 bases, J lost 0 bases, and 12 bases lay in between. The CDR3 DNA follows: TGTGCCAGCAGCTTCTTTCTTGGGCCCTCCTACGAGCAGTACTTC. Amino acid sequence: CASSFFLGPSYEQYF.

The chain recombines TRBV5-1 with TRBJ1-5; perhaps TRBD1 as D (6 bases). The CDR3 is 15 residues long. The V and J ends lost 0 bases and 3 bases respectively, with 10 bases between them. Germline CDR1 SGHRS, CDR2 YFSETQ. CDR3 nucleotide sequence: TGCGCCAGCAGCTTGGTCTGGGACAACAATCAGCCCCAGCATTTT. Translated: CASSLVWDNNQPQHF.

This clonotype has a handful of counts. The genes are TRBV20-1 and TRBJ2-7, with D perhaps matching TRBD1 or TRBD2 (5 bases each). The V and J ends lost 5 bases and 0 bases respectively, with 14 bases between them. CDR1 is DFQATT and CDR2 is SNEGSKA in the germline V gene (reference sequence). The length of the CDR3 is 14 residues. CDR3 nucleotide sequence: TGCAGTGCTTCGACCGGGGCTTACTCCTACGAGCAGTACTTC. It specifies CSASTGAYSYEQYF.

The chain combines TRBV12-3 or TRBV12-4 with TRBJ1-1; possible D gene TRBD1, 5 bases. Trimming stripped 6 bases from V and 1 base from J, with 12 bases between. CDR3 length equals 14 residues. Here the CDR3 DNA reads TGTGCCAGCAGCACGGGACTCAGGAACACTGAAGCTTTCTTT. This translates into CASSTGLRNTEAFF.

The sample holds a few counts of this clonotype. The rearrangement uses TRBV20-1 and TRBJ2-7, with unresolved D. V was clipped by 4 bases and J by 6 bases, with 22 bases between them. Germline CDR1 DFQATT, CDR2 SNEGSKA (reference sequence). There are 15 residues in the CDR3. DNA for the CDR3: TGCAGTGCTATGGATCGTACGAGACTCCATGGCGAGCAGTACTTC. Its translation is CSAMDRTRLHGEQYF.

This clonotype was seen at least ten times. This rearrangement joins TRBV29-1 to TRBJ1-2; weak D call: TRBD1 (5 bases). Germline values: CDR1 SQVTM, CDR2 ANQGSEA. With 6 bases removed from V and 7 bases from J, the gap between germline ends came to 18 bases. The CDR3 is made up of 13 amino acids. This chain's CDR3 is CSVRDSRRFGYTF. The CDR3 nucleotides read TGCAGCGTCAGAGACAGTCGGAGGTTTGGCTACACCTTC.

The sample holds many counts of this clonotype. The chain carries TRBV29-1 and TRBJ2-5, with 8 nucleotides matching TRBD1. The trim removed 6 bases at V and 4 bases at J, leaving 7 bases unmatched. The CDR3 spans 13 residues. The germline CDR1 and CDR2 sequences are SQVTM and ANQGSEA. In nucleotides, the CDR3 is TGCAGCGTGACTTGGACAGGGAGAGAGACCCAGTACTTC. Translated, it gives CSVTWTGRETQYF.

This clonotype came up a few times. V is TRBV18 and J is TRBJ1-1; the match to TRBD1 covers 12 bases. Germline lookup yields CDR1 KGHSH and CDR2 LQKENI. The CDR3 totals 13 residues. The ends lost 5 bases at V and 11 bases at J; junction bases unmatched: 6. The CDR3 DNA is TGTGCCAGCTCAGCGGGACAGGGGGCAATGGCTTTCTTT. This sequence encodes CASSAGQGAMAFF.

This clonotype came up many times. V gene TRBV6-5 combines with J gene TRBJ2-2; D not certain. The CDR3 has 15 residues. Trimming removed 0 bases from V and 0 bases from J, with 5 bases in between. The germline V gene has CDR1 MNHEY and CDR2 SVGAGI. The CDR3 region has the DNA TGTGCCAGCAGTTACTCATTCGCGAACACCGGGGAGCTGTTTTTT. Residues: CASSYSFANTGELFF.

The chain employs TRBV30 and TRBJ2-3; 9 nucleotides line up with TRBD2. The CDR3 covers 16 residues. V was pared by 1 base and J by 2 bases, with 7 bases of the junction left unmatched. CDR1 GTSNPN and CDR2 SVGIG come from the germline V gene (reference sequence). As DNA, the CDR3 is TGTGCCTGGAGTGCCCTAGCGGGGTCCGTCACAGATACGCAGTATTTT. Protein product: CAWSALAGSVTDTQYF. The whole variable domain, remainder taken from reference TRBV30 and TRBJ2-3, is SQTIHQWPATLVQPVGSPLSLECTVEGTSNPNLYWYRQAAGRGLQLLFYSVGIGQISSEVPQNLSASRPQDRQFILSSKKLLLSDSGFYLCAWSALAGSVTDTQYFGPGTRLTVL.

This clonotype was seen ten or more times. The chain is built from TRBV12-3 or TRBV12-4 and TRBJ1-2, with a possible D match to TRBD1 (5 bases). V lost 5 bases to trimming and J lost 5 bases, with 9 bases between them. The CDR3 runs 12 residues. CDR3 nucleotide sequence: TGTGCCAGCAGTCCTGACAGTTATGGCTACACCTTC. Translated: CASSPDSYGYTF.

In its sample, this clonotype was seen many times. The rearrangement uses TRBV20-1 and TRBJ1-5; 11 bases are shared with TRBD1. Trimming cost V 5 bases and J 2 bases; bases outside gene matches: 2. CDR3 length equals 14 residues. CDR1 and CDR2 (germline): DFQATT, SNEGSKA (reference sequence). DNA of the CDR3: TGCAGTGCTGGGACAGGGGGTGGCAATCAGCCCCAGCATTTT. It encodes CSAGTGGGNQPQHF.

This clonotype was counted ten times or more. The chain is built from TRBV4-3 and TRBJ2-3; 8 nucleotides agree with TRBD2. The germline V gene encodes CDR1 LGHNA and CDR2 YSLEER. This CDR3 spans 16 amino acids. The junction had 3 bases not matched to a gene; V was cut back by 1 base and J by 0 bases. The CDR3 is CASSQVVAGSTDTQYF. DNA for the CDR3: TGCGCCAGCAGCCAAGTAGTAGCGGGGAGCACAGATACGCAGTATTTT.

This clonotype has just a few counts. The V and J genes are TRBV5-1 and TRBJ2-3; 9 bases fit TRBD2. The CDR3 runs 14 residues. CDR1 and CDR2 from the germline V gene are SGHRS and YFSETQ. V shed 0 bases, J shed 5 bases, and the junction held 1 base outside the gene matches. The DNA of the CDR3 is TGCGCCAGCAGCTTGGTAGCGGGAGTAGATACGCAGTATTTT. It codes for CASSLVAGVDTQYF.

This clonotype showed up just once. An end of the junction does not agree with germline; a read error may underlie this. The chain links TRBV7-7 to TRBJ2-5, with a tentative D call TRBD1 (6 bases). Germline CDR1 reads SSHAT; CDR2 reads FNYEAQ (reference sequence). This CDR3 spans 13 amino acids. The CDR3 bases are TGTGCTAGCAGCTACAGGGCTGGAGAGACCCAGTACTTC. Its protein product is CASSYRAGETQYF.

CDR3 loop: CASSYGGETYEQYF. The CDR3 DNA reads as TGTGCCAGCAGTTACGGCGGGGAAACCTACGAGCAGTACTTC. This sequence joins TRBV6-5 and TRBJ2-7; a weak D match, TRBD2 (6 bases). Trimming cost V 2 bases and J 2 bases, with 10 bases left between them. Germline lookup yields CDR1 MNHEY and CDR2 SVGAGI. This CDR3 contains 14 residues.

The J gene is TRBJ2-4, the V gene TRBV20-1; 7 bases are a match to TRBD2. Per the germline V gene, CDR1 is DFQATT and CDR2 is SNEGSKA (reference sequence). This CDR3 is 14 amino acids long. J gave up 4 bases and V 5 bases, and 8 bases lay outside the gene matches. The CDR3 nucleotides read TGCAGTGCTTCCCGTAGTAGCGGGAAAAACATTCAGTACTTC. Translating it yields CSASRSSGKNIQYF.

CDR3 DNA: TGTGCCAGCAGCCAAGAGTTCAGGTCATTATACGAGCAGTACTTC. Translation: CASSQEFRSLYEQYF. The rearrangement joins TRBV3-1 to TRBJ2-7; no clear D gene. The length of the CDR3 is 15 residues. Germline assignment: CDR1 LGHDT and CDR2 YNNKEL (reference sequence). V was shortened by 0 bases and J by 4 bases, with 13 bases between the two germline ends.

This clonotype came up a few times. The rearrangement joins TRBV6-2 or TRBV6-3 to TRBJ2-1, with 10 bases that match TRBD2. Germline CDR1 MNHEY, CDR2 SVGEGT. CDR3 length: 15 residues. J lost 4 bases, V lost 6 bases, and 6 bases had no gene match. This CDR3 reads CASSRQREGYNEQFF. The CDR3 bases are TGTGCCAGCAGCCGTCAGCGGGAGGGGTACAATGAGCAGTTCTTC.

V is TRBV12-3 or TRBV12-4 and J is TRBJ2-1, with 15 positions matching TRBD2. With V trimmed by 6 bases and J by 10 bases, 7 bases remained unmatched. The CDR3 totals 15 residues. The CDR3: CASSARTSGRGEQFF. As DNA, the CDR3 is TGTGCCAGCAGCGCGAGGACTAGCGGGAGGGGAGAGCAGTTCTTC.

The chain combines TRBV20-1 with TRBJ2-1; D possibly corresponds to TRBD2 (6 bases). Germline assignment: CDR1 DFQATT and CDR2 SNEGSKA (reference sequence). The CDR3 loop spans 15 amino acids. Trimming removed 3 bases from V and 2 bases from J, with 14 bases in between. DNA of the CDR3: TGCAGTGCTAGGCGATCGGGACTCGCCTACAATGAGCAGTTCTTC. Protein: CSARRSGLAYNEQFF.